This T cell receptor beta chain was sequenced during a study of blood T cell repertoires in COVID-19. Study overall: There were acute and convalescent COVID-19 samples, and they came from the United States, Italy and Spain.

V lost 0 bases, J lost 5 bases, and 14 bases lay in between. Germline-derived CDR1 and CDR2 are SGHNT and YYREEE (reference sequence). CDR3 length: 16 amino acids. Sequenced by immunoSEQ multiplex PCR; TCRdb stores in-frame clones only, minus some. The table shows approximately 190,000 clones, with around nine tenths occurring only once. Material for sequencing was peripheral blood. The receptor was isolated from a woman between 40 and 55 years old who had recovered from COVID-19. The rearrangement joins TRBV5-4 to TRBJ2-2; maybe TRBD1 (5 bases). This CDR3 is CASSLGGRVDTGELFF. The DNA for the CDR3 is TGTGCCAGCAGCTTGGGGGGCCGGGTAGATACCGGGGAGCTGTTTTTT. The variable domain in full, completed from reference TRBV5-4 and TRBJ2-2, reads ETGVTQSPTHLIKTRGQQVTLRCSSQSGHNTVSWYQQALGQGPQFIFQYYREEENGRGNFPPRFSGLQFPNYSSELNVNALELDDSALYLCASSLGGRVDTGELFFGEGSRLTVL.